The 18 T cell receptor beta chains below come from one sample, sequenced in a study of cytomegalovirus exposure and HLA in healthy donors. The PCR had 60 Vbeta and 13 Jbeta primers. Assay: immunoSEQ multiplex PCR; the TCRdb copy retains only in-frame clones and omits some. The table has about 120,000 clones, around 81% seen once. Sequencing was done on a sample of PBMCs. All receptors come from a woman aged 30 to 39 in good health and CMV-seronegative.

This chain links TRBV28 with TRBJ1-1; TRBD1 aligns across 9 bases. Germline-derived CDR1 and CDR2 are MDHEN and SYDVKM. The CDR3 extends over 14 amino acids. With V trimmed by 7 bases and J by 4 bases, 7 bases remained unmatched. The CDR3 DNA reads TGTGCCAGCAAACTAGACAGGGGGTTCACTGAAGCTTTCTTT. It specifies CASKLDRGFTEAFF.

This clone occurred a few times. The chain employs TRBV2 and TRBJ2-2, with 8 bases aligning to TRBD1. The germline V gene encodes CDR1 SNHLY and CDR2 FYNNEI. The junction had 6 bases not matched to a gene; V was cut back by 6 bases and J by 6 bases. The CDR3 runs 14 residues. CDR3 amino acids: CASSFKQGAGELFF. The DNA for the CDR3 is TGTGCCAGCAGCTTCAAACAGGGGGCCGGGGAGCTGTTTTTT.

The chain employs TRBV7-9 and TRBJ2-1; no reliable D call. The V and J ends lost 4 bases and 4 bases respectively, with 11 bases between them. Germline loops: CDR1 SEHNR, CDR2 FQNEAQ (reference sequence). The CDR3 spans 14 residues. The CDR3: CASSSSSSYNEQFF. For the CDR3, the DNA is TGTGCCAGCAGCTCCTCCTCCTCGTACAATGAGCAGTTCTTC. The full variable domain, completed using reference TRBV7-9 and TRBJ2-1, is DTGVSQNPRHKITKRGQNVTFRCDPISEHNRLYWYRQTLGQGPEFLTYFQNEAQLEKSRLLSDRFSAERPKGSFSTLEIQRTEQGDSAMYLCASSSSSSYNEQFFGPGTRLTVL.

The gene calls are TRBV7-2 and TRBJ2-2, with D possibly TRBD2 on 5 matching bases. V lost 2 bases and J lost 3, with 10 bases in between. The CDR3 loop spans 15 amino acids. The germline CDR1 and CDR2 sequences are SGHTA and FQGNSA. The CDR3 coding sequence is TGTGCCAGCAGCTTAACACTAGGCGACACCGGGGAGCTGTTTTTT. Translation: CASSLTLGDTGELFF. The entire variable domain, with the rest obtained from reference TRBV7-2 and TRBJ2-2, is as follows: GAGVSQSPSNKVTEKGKDVELRCDPISGHTALYWYRQSLGQGLEFLIYFQGNSAPDKSGLPSDRFSAERTGGSVSTLTIQRTQQEDSAVYLCASSLTLGDTGELFFGEGSRLTVL.

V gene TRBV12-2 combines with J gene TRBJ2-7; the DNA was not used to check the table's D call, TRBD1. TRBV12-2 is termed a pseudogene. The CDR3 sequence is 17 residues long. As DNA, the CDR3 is TGTGCAAGTCGCTCTTGGGCAGGGGGATTTACTAAATACGAGCAGTACTTC. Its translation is CASRSWAGGFTKYEQYF.

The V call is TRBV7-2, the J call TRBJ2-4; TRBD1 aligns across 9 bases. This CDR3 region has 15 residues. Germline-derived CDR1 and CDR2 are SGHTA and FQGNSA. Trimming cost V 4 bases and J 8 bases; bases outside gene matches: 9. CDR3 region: CASSSPTGGVDIQYF. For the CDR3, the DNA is TGTGCCAGCAGCTCCCCGACAGGGGGTGTAGACATTCAGTACTTC.

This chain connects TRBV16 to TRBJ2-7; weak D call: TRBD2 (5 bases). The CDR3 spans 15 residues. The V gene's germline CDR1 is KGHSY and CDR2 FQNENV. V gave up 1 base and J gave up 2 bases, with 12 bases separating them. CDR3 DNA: TGTGCCAGCAGCCAATTCGCGGACGGGACCTACGAGCAGTACTTC. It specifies CASSQFADGTYEQYF.

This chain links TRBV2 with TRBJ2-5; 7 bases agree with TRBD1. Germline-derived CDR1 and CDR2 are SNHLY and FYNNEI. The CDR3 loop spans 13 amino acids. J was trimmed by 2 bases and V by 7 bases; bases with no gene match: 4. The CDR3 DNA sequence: TGTGCCAGCAAAGGGACAGCTCAAGAGACCCAGTACTTC. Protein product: CASKGTAQETQYF.

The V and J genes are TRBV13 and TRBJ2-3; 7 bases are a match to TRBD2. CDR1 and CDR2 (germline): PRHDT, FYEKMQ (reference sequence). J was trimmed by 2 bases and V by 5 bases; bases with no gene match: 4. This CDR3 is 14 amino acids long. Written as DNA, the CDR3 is TGTGCCAGCAGCCGGGACTACTCCACAGATACGCAGTATTTT. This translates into CASSRDYSTDTQYF.

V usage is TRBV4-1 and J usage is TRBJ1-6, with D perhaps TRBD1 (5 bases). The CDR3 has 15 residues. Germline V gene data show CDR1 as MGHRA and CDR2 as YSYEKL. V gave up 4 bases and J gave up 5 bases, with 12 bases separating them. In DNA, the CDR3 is TGCGCCAGCAGCCTTCGGACACCGGATAATTCACCCCTCCACTTT. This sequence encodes CASSLRTPDNSPLHF.

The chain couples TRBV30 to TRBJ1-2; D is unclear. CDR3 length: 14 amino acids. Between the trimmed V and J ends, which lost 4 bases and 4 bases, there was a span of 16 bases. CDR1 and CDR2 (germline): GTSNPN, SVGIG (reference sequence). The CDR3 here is CAWTLRPMIYGYTF. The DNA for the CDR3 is TGTGCCTGGACACTTCGCCCGATGATCTATGGCTACACCTTC.

The CDR3, as DNA: TGTGCCAGCAGCCCGGACAGGACGTCTACCTACAATGAGCAGTTCTTC. It is translated as CASSPDRTSTYNEQFF. V usage is TRBV5-4 and J usage is TRBJ2-1, with 7 bases that match TRBD1. Unmatched junction bases numbered 9, after V lost 4 bases and J lost 2 bases. Germline CDR1 and CDR2: SGHNT and YYREEE (reference sequence). CDR3 length equals 16 residues.

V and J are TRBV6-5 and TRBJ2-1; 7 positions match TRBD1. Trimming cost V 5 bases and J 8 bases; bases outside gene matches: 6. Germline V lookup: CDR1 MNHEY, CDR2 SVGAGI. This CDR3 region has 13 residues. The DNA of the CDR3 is TGTGCCAGCAGTCCGACAGGGCCCGATGAGCAGTTCTTC. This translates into CASSPTGPDEQFF.

The CDR3 reads CASSDPLAGTDTQYF. The CDR3 coding sequence is TGCGCCAGCAGTGACCCACTAGCGGGCACAGATACGCAGTATTTT. The chain uses TRBV10-1 and TRBJ2-3; 8 bases line up with TRBD2. CDR3 size: 15 residues. CDR1 and CDR2 (germline): WNHNN, SYGVQD (reference sequence). J was trimmed by 1 base and V by 3 bases; bases with no gene match: 3.

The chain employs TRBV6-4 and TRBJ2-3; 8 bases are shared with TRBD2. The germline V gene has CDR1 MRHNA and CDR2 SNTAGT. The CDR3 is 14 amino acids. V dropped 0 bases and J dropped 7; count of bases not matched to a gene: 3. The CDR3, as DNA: TGTGCCAGCAGTGACTCTCTTAGCGGGAATACGCAGTATTTT. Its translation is CASSDSLSGNTQYF.

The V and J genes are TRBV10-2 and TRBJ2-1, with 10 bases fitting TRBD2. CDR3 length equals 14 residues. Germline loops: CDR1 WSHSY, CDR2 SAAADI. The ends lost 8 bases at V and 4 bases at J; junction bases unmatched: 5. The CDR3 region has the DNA TGCGCCAGCCTCACTAGCGGGGTTTACAATGAGCAGTTCTTC. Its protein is CASLTSGVYNEQFF.

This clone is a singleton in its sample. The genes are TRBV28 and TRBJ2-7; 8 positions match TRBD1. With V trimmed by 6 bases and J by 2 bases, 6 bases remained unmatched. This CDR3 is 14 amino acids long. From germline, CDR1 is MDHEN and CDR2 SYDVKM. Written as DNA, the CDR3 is TGTGCCAGCAGCTGGGACAGGAGAGCCTACGAGCAGTACTTC. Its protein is CASSWDRRAYEQYF. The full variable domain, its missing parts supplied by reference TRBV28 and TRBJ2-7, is DVKVTQSSRYLVKRTGEKVFLECVQDMDHENMFWYRQDPGLGLRLIYFSYDVKMKEKGDIPEGYSVSREKKERFSLILESASTNQTSMYLCASSWDRRAYEQYFGPGTRLTVT.

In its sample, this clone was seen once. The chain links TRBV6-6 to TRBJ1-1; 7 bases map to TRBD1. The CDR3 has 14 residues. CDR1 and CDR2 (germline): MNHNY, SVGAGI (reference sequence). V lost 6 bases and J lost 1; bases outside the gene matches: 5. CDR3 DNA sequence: TGTGCCAGCAGAAGACAGGGAGGGAACACTGAAGCTTTCTTT. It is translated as CASRRQGGNTEAFF.